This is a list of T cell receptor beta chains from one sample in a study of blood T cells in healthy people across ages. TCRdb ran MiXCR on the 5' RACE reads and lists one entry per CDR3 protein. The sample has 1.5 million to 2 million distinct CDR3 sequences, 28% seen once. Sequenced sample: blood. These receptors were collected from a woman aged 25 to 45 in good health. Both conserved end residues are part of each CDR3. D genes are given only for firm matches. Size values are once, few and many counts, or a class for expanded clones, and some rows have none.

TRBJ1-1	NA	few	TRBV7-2	CASSLETGTEAFF
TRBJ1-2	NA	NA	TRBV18	CASSPYTEIYGYTF
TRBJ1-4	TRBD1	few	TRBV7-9	CASSSEGTGSNEKLFF
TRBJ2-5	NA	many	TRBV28	CASKAGQETQYF
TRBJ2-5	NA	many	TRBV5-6	CASSGTSQETQYF
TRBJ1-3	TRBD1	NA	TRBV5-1	CASSPKSGGAPGNTIYF
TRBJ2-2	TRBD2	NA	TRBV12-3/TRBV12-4	CASSFREGPANTGELFF
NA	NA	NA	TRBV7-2	CASRPGPWEETQYF
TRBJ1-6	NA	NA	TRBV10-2	CASSTGFLQPLHF
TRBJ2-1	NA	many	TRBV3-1	CASGHSSSIHEQFF
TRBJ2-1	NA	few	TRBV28	CASSLEAQYNEQFF
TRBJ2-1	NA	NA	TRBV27	CASKGSGNNEQFF
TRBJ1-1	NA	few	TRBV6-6	CASSYESYTEAFF
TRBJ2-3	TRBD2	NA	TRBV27	CASSTALAGLTTDTQYF
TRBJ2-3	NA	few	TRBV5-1	CASSRRPGTGRDTQYF
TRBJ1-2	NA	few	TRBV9	CASSAPANYGYTF
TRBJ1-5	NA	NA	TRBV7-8	CASSLDPGQSNQPQHF
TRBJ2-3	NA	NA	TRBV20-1	CSAHPLGRGADAQYF
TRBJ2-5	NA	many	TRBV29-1	CSVAAWETQYF
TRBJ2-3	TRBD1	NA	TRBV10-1	CASSDSRQGSTDTQYF
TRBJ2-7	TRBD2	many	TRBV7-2	CASSSLGLAGGYEQYF
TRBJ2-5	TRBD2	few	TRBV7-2	CASSLGSSGFQETQYF
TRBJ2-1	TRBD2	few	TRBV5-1	CASSLVRGGGNEQFF
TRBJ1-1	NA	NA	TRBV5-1	CASSLSRGRANEAFF
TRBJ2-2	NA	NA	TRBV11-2	CASSLERSTGELFF
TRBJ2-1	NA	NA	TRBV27	CASSVRYGQPRRNKQFF
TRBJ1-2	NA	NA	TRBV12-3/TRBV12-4	CASTQQGQNYGYTF
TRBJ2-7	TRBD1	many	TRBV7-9	CASSLEGQGVKQYF
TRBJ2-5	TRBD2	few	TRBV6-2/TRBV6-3	CASSGAGDQETQYF
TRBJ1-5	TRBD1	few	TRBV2	CASSEALRPDRSNQPQHF
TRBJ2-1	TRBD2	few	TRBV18	CASSPLGTSGSDEQFF
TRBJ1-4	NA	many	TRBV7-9	CASSLGREKLFF
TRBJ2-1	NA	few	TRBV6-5	CASSYPGGQQFF
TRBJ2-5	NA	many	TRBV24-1	CATSILGETQYF
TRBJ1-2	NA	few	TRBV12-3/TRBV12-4	CASSLGAGKDGYTF
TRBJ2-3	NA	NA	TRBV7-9	CASSLGSRVTDTQYF
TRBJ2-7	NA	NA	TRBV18	CASSPNRDGVQYF
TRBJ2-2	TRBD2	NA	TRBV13	CASSLRPSGTNTGELFF
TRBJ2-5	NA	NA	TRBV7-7	CASSLFSVATEETQYF
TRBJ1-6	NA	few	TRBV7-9	CASSLDKAGNSPLHF
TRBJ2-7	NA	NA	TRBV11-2	CASSPWIASYEQYF
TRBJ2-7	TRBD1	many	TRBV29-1	CSVKGQYSYEQYF
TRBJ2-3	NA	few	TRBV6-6	CASSYSHGGADTQYF
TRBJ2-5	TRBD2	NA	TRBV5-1	CASSFLRGAQETQYF
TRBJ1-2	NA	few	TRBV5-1	CASSLDVTAYGYTF
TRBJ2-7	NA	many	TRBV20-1	CSASENYEQYF
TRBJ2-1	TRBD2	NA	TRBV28	CASSSLTLAGGKDNEQFF
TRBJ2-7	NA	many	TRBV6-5	CASSYQPTIGTYEQYF
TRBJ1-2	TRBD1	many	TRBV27	CASSYTGQGYGYTF
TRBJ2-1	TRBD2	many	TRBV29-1	CSVKREGLGEDYEQFF
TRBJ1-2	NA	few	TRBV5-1	CASSSPGAGNYGYTF
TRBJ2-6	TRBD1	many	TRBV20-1	CSARQGQRGANVLTF
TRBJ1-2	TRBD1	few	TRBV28	CASRGQGVRYGYTF